This TCR beta chain was captured in a study of shared clonotypes between healthy human individuals. Regarding the study as a whole: Sharing of clonotypes among donors was expected to vary with sequencing depth. The four-donor shared clonotypes exceeded non-shared clonotypes in generation probability, with non-shared ones scoring lower.

The repertoire was sequenced with immunoSEQ multiplex PCR; TCRdb's copy has only in-frame clones and lacks some. The table has 2 million to 3 million clones, approximately 94% seen once; the top ten hold over 0.12%. To note about this clone: The antigen remains undetermined.

CD4+ cell separation produced CD45RA+ naive and CD45RA-negative memory subsets. This clonotype was sampled from a young man in good health. Sequencing used naive CD4+ T cells sorted from blood. Subset described: CD45RA+ positively selected.

The CDR3 is CASSLAQGGNYGYTF. In nucleotides, the CDR3 is TGTGCCAGCAGCTTAGCCCAGGGGGGTAACTATGGCTACACCTTC. The J gene is TRBJ1-2, the V gene TRBV13, with 7 bases lining up with TRBD1. This CDR3 contains 15 residues. Germline trimming cut 1 base from V and 1 base from J; bases unmatched to any gene: 3. Germline values: CDR1 PRHDT, CDR2 FYEKMQ (reference sequence). Supplemented by reference TRBV13 and TRBJ1-2, the full variable domain reads AAGVIQSPRHLIKEKRETATLKCYPIPRHDTVYWYQQGPGQDPQFLISFYEKMQSDKGSIPDRFSAQQFSDYHSELNMSSLELGDSALYFCASSLAQGGNYGYTFGSGTRLTVV.